This T cell receptor beta chain was observed in a study of control samples from healthy donors and cancer patients. Assay used: immunoSEQ multiplex PCR; TCRdb lists only in-frame clones, some missing. The sample lists some 140,000 clones; about 85% were seen once. The CDR3 consists of 14 residues. V was shortened by 3 bases and J by 3 bases, with 9 bases between the two germline ends. Germline CDR1 reads MNHNS; CDR2 reads SASEGT. The TCR originated in a woman in her 30s in good health. The genes are TRBV6-1 and TRBJ1-5, with a tentative D call TRBD1 (5 bases). Sequenced input: blood. CDR3 coding DNA: TGTGCCAGCAGTGACAGGGCGAACAATCAGCCCCAGCATTTT. The encoded protein is CASSDRANNQPQHF.